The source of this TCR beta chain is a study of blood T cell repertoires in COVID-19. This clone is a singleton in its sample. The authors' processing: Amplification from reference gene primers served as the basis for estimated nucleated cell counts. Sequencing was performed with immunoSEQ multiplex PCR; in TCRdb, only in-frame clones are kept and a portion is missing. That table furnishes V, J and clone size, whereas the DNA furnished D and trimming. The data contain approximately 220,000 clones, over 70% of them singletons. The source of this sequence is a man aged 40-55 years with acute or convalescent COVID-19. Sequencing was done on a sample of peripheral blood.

For the CDR3, the DNA is TGTGCCAGCAGTGAGATGATAGGGACAGGGGATGAAAAACTGTTTTTT. This sequence encodes CASSEMIGTGDEKLFF. The chain combines TRBV6-1 with TRBJ1-4; 10 bases match TRBD1. V shed 3 bases, J shed 6 bases, and the junction held 7 bases outside the gene matches. This CDR3 is 16 amino acids long. Looked up from germline, CDR1 is MNHNS and CDR2 is SASEGT.